The 23 T cell receptor beta chains below come from one sample, sequenced in a study of a mutant IDH1 vaccine in newly diagnosed glioma. Time point: week 11, during vaccination. Every vaccine dose comprised 300 ug of mutant IDH1 20-mer peptide plus topical imiquimod. This table comes from immunoSEQ multiplex PCR, and its TCRdb copy is limited to in-frame clones, with some not included. The table includes more than 30,000 clones, 90% detected once. No antigens are known for them. Source: PBMCs, taken from a glioma patient whose treatment included an IDH1 peptide vaccine. The receptor set was obtained from a man aged 18 to 35 with glioma.

The chain recombines TRBV28 with TRBJ1-4; D might be TRBD1 (5 bases). V lost 6 bases to trimming and J lost 8 bases, with 25 bases between them. From germline, CDR1 is MDHEN and CDR2 SYDVKM. This CDR3 spans 17 amino acids. CDR3 coding DNA: TGTGCCAGCAGCCATCGCCGGGACCAGGGTCGAGGGGAAAAACTGTTTTTT. This encodes CASSHRRDQGRGEKLFF.

In this sample, this clone turned up a few times. This chain connects TRBV11-2 to TRBJ1-5, with TRBD1 as a possible D gene (5 bases). CDR3 length: 12 residues. V lost 3 bases and J lost 6, with 6 bases in between. Per the germline V gene, CDR1 is SGHAT and CDR2 is FQNNGV. The CDR3 is CASSFRGQPQHF. The CDR3 nucleotides read TGTGCCAGCAGCTTTAGGGGTCAGCCCCAGCATTTT.

The chain combines TRBV5-6 with TRBJ2-4; D may be TRBD1 (6 bases). Trimming took 0 bases from V and 1 from J, leaving 14 bases between them. CDR3 length: 17 residues. CDR1 SGHDT and CDR2 YYEEEE come from the germline V gene. The CDR3 here is CASSLAGTLGAKNIQYF. The CDR3 bases are TGTGCCAGCAGCTTGGCTGGGACATTAGGGGCCAAAAACATTCAGTACTTC. Drawing the rest from reference TRBV5-6 and TRBJ2-4, the complete variable domain is DAGVTQSPTHLIKTRGQQVTLRCSPKSGHDTVSWYQQALGQGPQFIFQYYEEEERQRGNFPDRFSGHQFPNYSSELNVNALLLGDSALYLCASSLAGTLGAKNIQYFGAGTRLSVL.

The chain links TRBV2 to TRBJ1-4; 8 nucleotides match TRBD1. The CDR3 has 18 residues. Germline assignment: CDR1 SNHLY and CDR2 FYNNEI. Trimming took 3 bases from V and 5 from J; bases not matched to a gene: 14. CDR3 loop: CASSDYLAGGMLNEKLFF. The DNA for the CDR3 is TGTGCCAGCAGTGATTATTTGGCAGGGGGCATGTTGAATGAAAAACTGTTTTTT. Together with reference TRBV2 and TRBJ1-4, the CDR3 gives the full variable domain: EPEVTQTPSHQVTQMGQEVILRCVPISNHLYFYWYRQILGQKVEFLVSFYNNEISEKSEIFDDQFSVERPDGSNFTLKIRSTKLEDSAMYFCASSDYLAGGMLNEKLFFGSGTQLSVL.

The chain employs TRBV5-6 and TRBJ2-3, with 7 bases aligning to TRBD1. This CDR3 comprises 14 residues. CDR1 and CDR2 (germline): SGHDT, YYEEEE. Unmatched junction bases numbered 7, after V lost 7 bases and J lost 2 bases. DNA for the CDR3: TGTGCCAGCTCGACAGGGACCCTCACAGATACGCAGTATTTT. It is translated as CASSTGTLTDTQYF.

V usage is TRBV4-1 and J usage is TRBJ2-7, with TRBD1 matching 7 bases. CDR3 length: 13 residues. Germline CDR1 MGHRA, CDR2 YSYEKL. The V and J ends lost 4 bases and 7 bases, in that order; junction bases with no gene match: 7. The CDR3 coding sequence is TGCGCCAGCAGCCTCCCGACAGGGCAAGAGCAGTACTTC. Protein product: CASSLPTGQEQYF.

This clone appeared a few times. J is TRBJ1-1 and V is TRBV30; D gene ambiguous. With 0 bases removed from V and 7 bases from J, the gap between germline ends came to 6 bases. CDR3 length: 11 amino acids. Germline CDR1 is GTSNPN and CDR2 is SVGIG (reference sequence). The DNA of the CDR3 is TGTGCCTGGAGTGTAGCTGGTGAAGCTTTCTTT. It is translated as CAWSVAGEAFF. Using reference TRBV30 and TRBJ1-1 for the parts outside the CDR3, the full variable domain is SQTIHQWPATLVQPVGSPLSLECTVEGTSNPNLYWYRQAAGRGLQLLFYSVGIGQISSEVPQNLSASRPQDRQFILSSKKLLLSDSGFYLCAWSVAGEAFFGQGTRLTVV.

J is TRBJ2-7 and V is TRBV29-1; TRBD2 matches at 8 bases. This CDR3 is 13 amino acids long. Germline V gene data show CDR1 as SQVTM and CDR2 as ANQGSEA. V trimming: 4 bases; J trimming: 2 bases; junction bases outside the gene matches: 4. CDR3 DNA sequence: TGCAGCGTTGGCGGGAGGTTCACCTACGAGCAGTACTTC. Its protein product is CSVGGRFTYEQYF.

The CDR3: CASSLMRAGAPRNEQFF. CDR3 bases: TGTGCCAGCAGCCTCATGAGAGCGGGAGCGCCTAGGAATGAGCAGTTCTTC. This chain joins TRBV14 and TRBJ2-1, with 8 nucleotides matching TRBD2. V lost 4 bases to trimming and J lost 7 bases; unmatched junction nucleotides: 15. CDR3 length: 17 amino acids. The V gene's germline CDR1 is SGHDN and CDR2 FVKESK.

The chain couples TRBV19 to TRBJ1-2; possible D gene TRBD1, 5 bases. There are 15 residues in the CDR3. Germline lookup yields CDR1 LNHDA and CDR2 SQIVND (reference sequence). V lost 5 bases to trimming and J lost 5 bases, with 18 bases between them. The CDR3 sequence: CASSPSGYGAYGYTF. CDR3 nucleotide sequence: TGTGCCAGTAGTCCCTCAGGGTATGGGGCTTATGGCTACACCTTC. The complete variable domain, with remaining parts taken from reference TRBV19 and TRBJ1-2, reads DGGITQSPKYLFRKEGQNVTLSCEQNLNHDAMYWYRQDPGQGLRLIYYSQIVNDFQKGDIAEGYSVSREKKESFPLTVTSAQKNPTAFYLCASSPSGYGAYGYTFGSGTRLTVV.

The V and J genes are TRBV4-2 and TRBJ1-4, with a tentative D call TRBD1 (5 bases). The germline V gene has CDR1 LGHNA and CDR2 YNFKEQ. The CDR3 has 16 amino acids. Trimming shortened V by 0 bases and J by 8 bases, and 16 bases separated the two germline ends. CDR3 coding DNA: TGTGCCAGCAGCCAAGAAGTGGCGGGGCCAACCGAAAAACTGTTTTTT. Its translation: CASSQEVAGPTEKLFF.

The chain carries TRBV20-1 and TRBJ1-2; D call uncertain. The ends were cut back, 5 bases at V and 4 bases at J, with 8 bases in the middle. This CDR3 region has 11 residues. Germline lookup yields CDR1 DFQATT and CDR2 SNEGSKA (reference sequence). The DNA for the CDR3 is TGCAGTGCTCTCCTTAGCTATGGCTACACCTTC. It encodes CSALLSYGYTF.

The rearrangement joins TRBV19 to TRBJ2-7; TRBD2 agrees at 10 bases. The ends lost 5 bases at V and 6 bases at J; junction bases unmatched: 4. The CDR3 consists of 13 residues. The germline V gene has CDR1 LNHDA and CDR2 SQIVND (reference sequence). This CDR3 reads CASSLAGGREQYF. The CDR3 nucleotides are TGTGCCAGTAGTTTAGCGGGAGGTCGCGAGCAGTACTTC. The full variable domain, in which reference TRBV19 and TRBJ2-7 provide the parts outside the CDR3, is DGGITQSPKYLFRKEGQNVTLSCEQNLNHDAMYWYRQDPGQGLRLIYYSQIVNDFQKGDIAEGYSVSREKKESFPLTVTSAQKNPTAFYLCASSLAGGREQYFGPGTRLTVT.

DNA of the CDR3: TGTGCCAGCAGTTCGACAGGGGGGAGGACTGAAGCTTTCTTT. It translates to CASSSTGGRTEAFF. The rearrangement joins TRBV7-9 to TRBJ1-1; 9 bases line up with TRBD1. The CDR3 loop spans 14 amino acids. V was clipped by 6 bases and J by 5 bases; unmatched bases: 7. CDR1 is SEHNR and CDR2 is FQNEAQ in the germline V gene (reference sequence).

The J gene is TRBJ1-5, the V gene TRBV19; weak D call: TRBD1 (6 bases). Germline V lookup: CDR1 LNHDA, CDR2 SQIVND (reference sequence). This CDR3 spans 14 amino acids. V dropped 6 bases and J dropped 5 bases, with 14 bases sitting between them. The CDR3: CASRPPPGDQPQHF. CDR3 bases: TGTGCCAGTAGACCCCCACCAGGGGATCAGCCCCAGCATTTT. The variable domain in full, with the rest retrieved from reference TRBV19 and TRBJ1-5, is DGGITQSPKYLFRKEGQNVTLSCEQNLNHDAMYWYRQDPGQGLRLIYYSQIVNDFQKGDIAEGYSVSREKKESFPLTVTSAQKNPTAFYLCASRPPPGDQPQHFGDGTRLSIL.

V and J are TRBV19 and TRBJ2-1; D possibly corresponds to TRBD2 (5 bases). The V gene's germline CDR1 is LNHDA and CDR2 SQIVND (reference sequence). This CDR3 spans 16 amino acids. V was shortened by 3 bases and J by 4 bases, with 16 bases between the two germline ends. CDR3 coding DNA: TGTGCCAGTAGTATCAGGCACGCGGGCCAGTACAATGAGCAGTTCTTC. Protein product: CASSIRHAGQYNEQFF.

The chain is built from TRBV2 and TRBJ1-2, with TRBD1 identical over 7 bases. The CDR3 loop spans 15 amino acids. The V gene's germline CDR1 is SNHLY and CDR2 FYNNEI. J was trimmed by 2 bases and V by 7 bases; bases with no gene match: 10. DNA for the CDR3: TGTGCCAGCACCCCCGGGAGGGGGCAGAACTATGGCTACACCTTC. Translated, it gives CASTPGRGQNYGYTF.

The J gene is TRBJ2-5, the V gene TRBV10-3; D is unresolved. Trimming took off 3 bases at V and 2 bases at J, with 7 bases between the two ends. Germline lookup yields CDR1 ENHRY and CDR2 SYGVKD. The CDR3 spans 13 residues. This chain's CDR3 is CAISDTPQETQYF. CDR3 DNA: TGTGCCATCAGTGATACACCGCAAGAGACCCAGTACTTC.

V and J are TRBV28 and TRBJ1-1, with 12 bases lining up with TRBD1. V shed 6 bases and J 11 bases; nucleotides not matched to a gene: 10. The germline CDR1 and CDR2 sequences are MDHEN and SYDVKM. The CDR3 covers 14 residues. The CDR3 region has the DNA TGTGCCAGCAGCCAGGGACAGGGGGCCTCCACCGCTTTCTTT. Translation: CASSQGQGASTAFF.

This clone was recorded once. The V call is TRBV5-1, the J call TRBJ2-7; the match to TRBD2 covers 8 bases. The CDR3 sequence is 16 residues long. CDR1 is SGHRS and CDR2 is YFSETQ in the germline V gene. The ends lost 4 bases at V and 2 bases at J; junction bases unmatched: 11. The CDR3 here is CASSPLSVAGTYEQYF. The CDR3 DNA is TGCGCCAGCAGCCCCCTTTCTGTAGCGGGGACCTACGAGCAGTACTTC.

This chain uses TRBV5-6 with TRBJ1-1; no definite D call. Per germline, CDR1 SGHDT and CDR2 YYEEEE. Trimming left V 6 bases short and J 2 bases short, with 23 bases between. This CDR3 has 17 residues. The CDR3, as DNA: TGTGCCAGCACCGTTAGGGCCTTCGATGGGAGTAACACTGAAGCTTTCTTT. This sequence encodes CASTVRAFDGSNTEAFF.

The CDR3 loop reads CSANGDTEAFF. The CDR3 DNA follows: TGCAGTGCTAATGGGGATACTGAAGCTTTCTTT. The chain employs TRBV20-1 and TRBJ1-1, with D uncertain. This CDR3 region has 11 residues. Germline V gene lookup returns CDR1 DFQATT and CDR2 SNEGSKA (reference sequence). V was clipped by 4 bases and J by 5 bases, with 8 bases between them.

In its sample, this clone was seen once. The rearrangement joins TRBV6-4 to TRBJ2-2; D uncertain. This CDR3 region has 12 residues. V lost 9 bases to trimming and J lost 1 base, with 6 bases between them. Germline CDR1 reads MRHNA; CDR2 reads SNTAGT. The CDR3 sequence is CASRENTGELFF. The CDR3 nucleotides are TGTGCCAGTAGAGAGAACACCGGGGAGCTGTTTTTT.